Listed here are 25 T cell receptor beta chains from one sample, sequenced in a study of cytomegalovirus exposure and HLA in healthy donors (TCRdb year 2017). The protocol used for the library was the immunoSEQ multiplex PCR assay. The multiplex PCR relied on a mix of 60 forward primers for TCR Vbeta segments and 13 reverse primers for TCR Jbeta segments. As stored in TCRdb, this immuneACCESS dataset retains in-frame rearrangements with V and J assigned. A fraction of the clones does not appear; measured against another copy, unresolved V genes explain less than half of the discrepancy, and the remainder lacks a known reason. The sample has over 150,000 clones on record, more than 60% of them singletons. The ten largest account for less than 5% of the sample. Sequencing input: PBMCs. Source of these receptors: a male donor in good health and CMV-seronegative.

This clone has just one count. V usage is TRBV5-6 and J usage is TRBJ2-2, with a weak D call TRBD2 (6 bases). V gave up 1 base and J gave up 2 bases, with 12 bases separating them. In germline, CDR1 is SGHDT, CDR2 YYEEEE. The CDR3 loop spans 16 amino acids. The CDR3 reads CASSLFGTLNTGELFF. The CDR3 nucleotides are TGTGCCAGCAGCTTGTTTGGGACTCTAAACACCGGGGAGCTGTTTTTT. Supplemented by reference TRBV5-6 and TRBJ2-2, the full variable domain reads DAGVTQSPTHLIKTRGQQVTLRCSPKSGHDTVSWYQQALGQGPQFIFQYYEEEERQRGNFPDRFSGHQFPNYSSELNVNALLLGDSALYLCASSLFGTLNTGELFFGEGSRLTVL.

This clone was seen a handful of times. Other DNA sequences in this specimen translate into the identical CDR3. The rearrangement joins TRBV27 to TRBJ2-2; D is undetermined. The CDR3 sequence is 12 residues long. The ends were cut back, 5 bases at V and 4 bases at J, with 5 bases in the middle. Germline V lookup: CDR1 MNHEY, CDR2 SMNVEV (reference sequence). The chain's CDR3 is CASSPLTGELFF. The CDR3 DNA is TGTGCCAGCAGTCCCCTCACCGGGGAGCTGTTTTTT.

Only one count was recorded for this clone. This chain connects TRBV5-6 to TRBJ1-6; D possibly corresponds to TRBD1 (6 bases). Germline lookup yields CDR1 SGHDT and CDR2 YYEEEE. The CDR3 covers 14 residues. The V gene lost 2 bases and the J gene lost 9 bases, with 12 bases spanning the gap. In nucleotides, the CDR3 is TGTGCCAGCAGCTTAGCTCTGGGGGCTTCACCCCTCCACTTT. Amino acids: CASSLALGASPLHF. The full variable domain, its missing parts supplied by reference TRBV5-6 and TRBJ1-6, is DAGVTQSPTHLIKTRGQQVTLRCSPKSGHDTVSWYQQALGQGPQFIFQYYEEEERQRGNFPDRFSGHQFPNYSSELNVNALLLGDSALYLCASSLALGASPLHFGNGTRLTVT.

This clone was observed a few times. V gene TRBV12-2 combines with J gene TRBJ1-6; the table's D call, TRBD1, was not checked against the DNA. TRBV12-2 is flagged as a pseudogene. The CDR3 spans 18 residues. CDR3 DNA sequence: TGTGCAAGTCGCAACCCCGACAGGGGGCGTCCCTATAATTCACCCCTCCACTTT. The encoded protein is CASRNPDRGRPYNSPLHF.

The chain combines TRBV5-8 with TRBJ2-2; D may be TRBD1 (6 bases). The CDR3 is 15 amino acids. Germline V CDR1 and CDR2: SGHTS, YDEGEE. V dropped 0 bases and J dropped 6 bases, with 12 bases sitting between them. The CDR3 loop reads CASSLGDRLAGELFF. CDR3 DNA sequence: TGTGCCAGCAGCTTGGGTGACAGGTTGGCCGGGGAGCTGTTTTTT.

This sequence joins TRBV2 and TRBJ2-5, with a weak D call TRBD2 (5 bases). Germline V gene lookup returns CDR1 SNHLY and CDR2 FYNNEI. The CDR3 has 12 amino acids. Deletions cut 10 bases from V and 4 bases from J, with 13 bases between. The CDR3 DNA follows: TGTGCCACCTCTAGCATAGGAGAGACCCAGTACTTC. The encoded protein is CATSSIGETQYF.

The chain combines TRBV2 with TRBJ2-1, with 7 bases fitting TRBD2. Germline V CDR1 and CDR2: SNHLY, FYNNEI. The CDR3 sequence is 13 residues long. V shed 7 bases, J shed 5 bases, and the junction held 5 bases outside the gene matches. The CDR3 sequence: CASTRERNNEQFF. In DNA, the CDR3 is TGTGCCAGCACGCGGGAGCGGAACAATGAGCAGTTCTTC.

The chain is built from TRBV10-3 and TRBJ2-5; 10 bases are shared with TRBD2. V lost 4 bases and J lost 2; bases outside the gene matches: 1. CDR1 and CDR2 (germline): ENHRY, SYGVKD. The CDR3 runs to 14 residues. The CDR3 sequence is CAISGSGGQETQYF. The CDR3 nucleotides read TGTGCCATCAGTGGTAGCGGGGGGCAAGAGACCCAGTACTTC.

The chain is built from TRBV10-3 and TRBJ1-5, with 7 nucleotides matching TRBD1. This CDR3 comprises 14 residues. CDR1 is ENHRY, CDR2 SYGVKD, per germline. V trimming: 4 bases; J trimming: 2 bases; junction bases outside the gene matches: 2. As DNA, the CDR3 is TGTGCCATCAGTGCAGGGGGTGGCAATCAGCCCCAGCATTTT. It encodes CAISAGGGNQPQHF.

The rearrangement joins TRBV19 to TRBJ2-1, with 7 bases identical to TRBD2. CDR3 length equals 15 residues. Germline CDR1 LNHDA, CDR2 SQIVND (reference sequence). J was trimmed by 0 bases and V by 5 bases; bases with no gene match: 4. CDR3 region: CASSVGGSSYNEQFF. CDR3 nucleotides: TGTGCCAGTAGTGTCGGGGGGAGCTCCTACAATGAGCAGTTCTTC.

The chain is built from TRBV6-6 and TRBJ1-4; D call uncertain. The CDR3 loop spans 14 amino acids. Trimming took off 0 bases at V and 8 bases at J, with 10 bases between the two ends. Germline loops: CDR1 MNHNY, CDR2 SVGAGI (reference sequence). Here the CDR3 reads CASSYSGPPEKLFF. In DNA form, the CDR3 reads TGTGCCAGCAGTTACTCCGGTCCACCCGAAAAACTGTTTTTT.

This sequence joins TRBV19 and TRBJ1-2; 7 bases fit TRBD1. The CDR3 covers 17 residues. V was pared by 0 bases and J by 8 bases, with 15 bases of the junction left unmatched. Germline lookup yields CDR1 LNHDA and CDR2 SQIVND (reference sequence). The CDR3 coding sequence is TGTGCCAGTAGTATAGATATCCCCCACCCGACAGGGAACGGCTACACCTTC. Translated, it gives CASSIDIPHPTGNGYTF.

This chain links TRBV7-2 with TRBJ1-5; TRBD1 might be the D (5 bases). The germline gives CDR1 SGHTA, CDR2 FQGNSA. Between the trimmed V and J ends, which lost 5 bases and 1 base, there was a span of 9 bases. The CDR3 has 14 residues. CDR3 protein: CASSPRASNQPQHF. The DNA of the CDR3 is TGTGCCAGCAGCCCCAGGGCAAGCAATCAGCCCCAGCATTTT.

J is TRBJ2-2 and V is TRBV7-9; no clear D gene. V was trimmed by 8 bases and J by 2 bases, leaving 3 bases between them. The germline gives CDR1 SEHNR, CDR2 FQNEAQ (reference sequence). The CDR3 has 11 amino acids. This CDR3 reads CASPNTGELFF. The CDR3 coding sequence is TGTGCCAGCCCAAACACCGGGGAGCTGTTTTTT.

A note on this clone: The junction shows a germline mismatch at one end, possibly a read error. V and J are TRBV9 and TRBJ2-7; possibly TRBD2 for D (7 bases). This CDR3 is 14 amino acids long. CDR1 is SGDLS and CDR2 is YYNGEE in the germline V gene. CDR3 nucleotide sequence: TGTGCCAGCAGTATGGGGGGGGCCGTCCCCGAGCAGTGCTTC. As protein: CASSMGGAVPEQCF. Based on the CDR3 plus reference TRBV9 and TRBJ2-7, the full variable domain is DSGVTQTPKHLITATGQRVTLRCSPRSGDLSVYWYQQSLDQGLQFLIQYYNGEERAKGNILERFSAQQFPDLHSELNLSSLELGDSALYFCASSMGGAVPEQCFGPGTRLTVT.

The chain's CDR3 is CAISTSVETQYF. CDR3 DNA: TGTGCCATTTCTACTAGCGTAGAGACCCAGTACTTC. This sequence joins TRBV28 and TRBJ2-5, with 7 positions matching TRBD2. Germline V gene lookup returns CDR1 MDHEN and CDR2 SYDVKM. The CDR3 sequence is 12 residues long. V shed 10 bases, J shed 4 bases, and the junction held 6 bases outside the gene matches.

The DNA for the CDR3 is TGTGCCAGCAGCTCCCGTGCTAATGAAAAACTGTTTTTT. It is translated as CASSSRANEKLFF. The chain uses TRBV7-9 and TRBJ1-4; unclear D gene. CDR1 is SEHNR, CDR2 FQNEAQ, per germline (reference sequence). Deletions cut 4 bases from V and 3 bases from J, with 6 bases between. The CDR3 runs to 13 residues. Variable domain in full (rest from reference TRBV7-9 and TRBJ1-4): DTGVSQNPRHKITKRGQNVTFRCDPISEHNRLYWYRQTLGQGPEFLTYFQNEAQLEKSRLLSDRFSAERPKGSFSTLEIQRTEQGDSAMYLCASSSRANEKLFFGSGTQLSVL.

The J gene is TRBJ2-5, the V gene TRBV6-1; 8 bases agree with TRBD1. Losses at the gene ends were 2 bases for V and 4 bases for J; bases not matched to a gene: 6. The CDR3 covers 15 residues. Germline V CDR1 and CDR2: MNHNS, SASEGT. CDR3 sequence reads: CASSEWGDRRETQYF. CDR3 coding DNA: TGTGCCAGCAGTGAATGGGGGGACAGGAGAGAGACCCAGTACTTC.

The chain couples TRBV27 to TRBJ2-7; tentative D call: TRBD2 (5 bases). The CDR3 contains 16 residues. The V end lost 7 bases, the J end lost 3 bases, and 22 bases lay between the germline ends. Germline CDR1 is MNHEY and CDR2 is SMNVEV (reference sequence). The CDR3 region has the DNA TGTGCCAGCACCCCTTTCGGTCAGGTAACTAGCTACGAGCAGTACTTC. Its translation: CASTPFGQVTSYEQYF.

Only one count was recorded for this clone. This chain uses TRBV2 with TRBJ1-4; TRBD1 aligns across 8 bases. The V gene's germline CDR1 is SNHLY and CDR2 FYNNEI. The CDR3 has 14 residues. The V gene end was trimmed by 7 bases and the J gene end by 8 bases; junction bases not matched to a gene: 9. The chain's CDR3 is CASTSRQGNEKLFF. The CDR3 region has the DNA TGTGCCAGCACCTCCCGACAGGGGAACGAAAAACTGTTTTTT.

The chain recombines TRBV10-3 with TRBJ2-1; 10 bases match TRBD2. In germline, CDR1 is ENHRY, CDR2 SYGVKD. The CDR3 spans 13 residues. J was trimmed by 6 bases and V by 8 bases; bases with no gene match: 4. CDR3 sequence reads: CAIGLAGANEQFF. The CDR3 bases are TGTGCCATCGGGCTAGCGGGGGCCAATGAGCAGTTCTTC.

CDR3 bases: TGTGCCAGCAGTGAAGGGGCAGGGGTATTTTCCGGGGAGCTGTTTTTT. This gives the protein CASSEGAGVFSGELFF. This chain joins TRBV6-1 and TRBJ2-2, with TRBD1 as a possible D gene (6 bases). CDR3 size: 16 residues. CDR1 and CDR2 from the germline V gene are MNHNS and SASEGT. The ends were cut back, 1 base at V and 6 bases at J, with 15 bases in the middle.

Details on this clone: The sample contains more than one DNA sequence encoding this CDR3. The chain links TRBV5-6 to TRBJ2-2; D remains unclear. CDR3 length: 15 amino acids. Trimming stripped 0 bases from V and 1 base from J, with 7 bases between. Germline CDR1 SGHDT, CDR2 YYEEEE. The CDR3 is CASSLGQVNTGELFF. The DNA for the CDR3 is TGTGCCAGCAGCTTGGGACAAGTGAACACCGGGGAGCTGTTTTTT.

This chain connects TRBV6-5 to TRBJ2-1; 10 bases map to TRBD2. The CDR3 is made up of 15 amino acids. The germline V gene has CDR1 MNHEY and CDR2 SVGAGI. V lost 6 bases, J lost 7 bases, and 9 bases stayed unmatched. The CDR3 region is CASRAPGLASNEQFF. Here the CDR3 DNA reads TGTGCCAGCAGGGCTCCGGGACTAGCGAGTAATGAGCAGTTCTTC.

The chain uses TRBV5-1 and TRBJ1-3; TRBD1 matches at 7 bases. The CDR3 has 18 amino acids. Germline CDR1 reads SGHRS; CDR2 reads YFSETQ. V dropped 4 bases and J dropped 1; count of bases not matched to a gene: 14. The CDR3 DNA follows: TGCGCCAGCAGCGCCCCTAGGAGGGGGCAAGCGTCTGGAAACACCATATATTTT. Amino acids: CASSAPRRGQASGNTIYF.